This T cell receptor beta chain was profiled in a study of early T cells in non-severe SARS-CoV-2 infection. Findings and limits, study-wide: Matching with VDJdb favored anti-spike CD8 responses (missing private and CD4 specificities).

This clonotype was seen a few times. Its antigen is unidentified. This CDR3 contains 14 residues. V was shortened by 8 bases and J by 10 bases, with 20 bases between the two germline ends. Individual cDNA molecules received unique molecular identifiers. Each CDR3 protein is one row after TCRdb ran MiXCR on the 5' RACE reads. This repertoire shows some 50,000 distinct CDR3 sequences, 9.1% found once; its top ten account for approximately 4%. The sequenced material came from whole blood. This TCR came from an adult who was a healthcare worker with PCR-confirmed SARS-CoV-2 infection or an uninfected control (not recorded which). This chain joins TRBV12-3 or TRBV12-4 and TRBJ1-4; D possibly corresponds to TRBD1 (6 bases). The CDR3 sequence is CASSLGGSVGKLFF. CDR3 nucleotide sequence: TGTGCCAGCTCGCTCGGGGGCAGTGTAGGAAAACTGTTTTTT.